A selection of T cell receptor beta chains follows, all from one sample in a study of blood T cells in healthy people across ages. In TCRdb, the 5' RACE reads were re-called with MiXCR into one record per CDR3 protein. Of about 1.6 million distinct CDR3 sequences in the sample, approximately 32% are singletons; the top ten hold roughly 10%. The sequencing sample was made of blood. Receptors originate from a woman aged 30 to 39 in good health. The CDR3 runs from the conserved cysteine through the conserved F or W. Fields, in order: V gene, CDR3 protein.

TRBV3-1	CASSQDPLAGGDEQYF
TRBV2	CASSESRQPQHF
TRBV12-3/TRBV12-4	CASSFSPVGVTEQYF
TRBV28	CASRKDRSLAKNIQYF
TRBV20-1	CSADRQPTNEKLFF
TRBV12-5	CASGFFSRPSEQYF
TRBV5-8	CASIRGVTSGYGYTF
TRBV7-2	CASSFGRGLYGYTF
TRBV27	CASSFAGSGNQPQHF
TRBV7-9	CASSWGTAFYNEQFF
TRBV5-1	CASSLRGHDKSGANVLTF
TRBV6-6	CASSYQRGQDEQYF
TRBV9	CASSSRDRYQETQYF
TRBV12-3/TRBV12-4	CASSFFNYGYTF
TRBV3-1	CASSPGTSGRKGETQYF
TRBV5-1	CASSLTGTRTEAFF
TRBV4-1	CASGGDTIYF
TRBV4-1	CASSRVGGNPSYEQYF
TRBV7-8	CASSLAKDRLYEQYF
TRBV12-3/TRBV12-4	CASSLVTGHGYTF
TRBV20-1	CSARRPEAGSPLHF
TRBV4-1	CASSQDDRSYYEQYF
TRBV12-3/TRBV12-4	CASSPTGTSGRDTRYF
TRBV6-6	CASSYSVRSYEQYF
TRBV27	CASTKIMNTGELFF
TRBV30	CAWSVQDRFFHEQYF
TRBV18	CASPTGTGREQYF
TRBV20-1	CSARKSGSYNEQFF
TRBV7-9	CASSLGRQYIKETQYF
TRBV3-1	CASSQGTGGWQFF
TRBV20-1	CSVASGWNNEQFF
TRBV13	CASSPKNLEETQYF
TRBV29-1	CSVDGGQVDRGYTF
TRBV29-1	CSVQDRANTGELFF
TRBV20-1	CSARGGGGAYVGERYF
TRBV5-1	CASSFGGPSMNTEAFF
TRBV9	CASSVKGRGPNNEQFF
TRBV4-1	CASSHPPGREYGYTF
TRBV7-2	CASSFSGANSPLHF
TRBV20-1	CSALLGTNSPLHF
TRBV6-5	CASSYLPGEAYNEQFF
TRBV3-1	CASSHHSRWGERETQYF
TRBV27	CASRQIRTGIDPLYGYTF
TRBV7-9	CASRSLDPDTQYF
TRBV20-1	CSAWGTSHNEQFF
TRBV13	CASSPTGLTGPMMNTEAFF
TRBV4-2	CASSHQATGTYGYTF
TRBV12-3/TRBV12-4	CASRRGASTDTQYF
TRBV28	CASSSAEGQKGDTQYF
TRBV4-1	CASSQGFLLADSYEQYF
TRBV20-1	CSPPRPYRTEAFF